This TCR beta chain originates from a study of blood T cell repertoires in COVID-19 (dated by TCRdb to the early 2020s). As for the study more broadly: Collaborator samples came from the United States, Italy and Spain and covered acute and convalescent phases of COVID-19. The prospective study material was composed of cDNA or gDNA derived from T cells, B-cell-depleted T cells, or PBMCs. Deeply sampled blood TCRbeta repertoires from subjects exposed to, actively infected with, or recovered from COVID-19 were included in the dataset. The repertoires were released in a freely available public database intended as a resource for research on the immune response to SARS-CoV-2. Samples were obtained from the ongoing ImmuneRACE study (first 160 participants) and from 1,254 subjects provided by 6 global collaborators. Sample metadata almost always included a de-identified subject ID, COVID-19 status, age in years and sex. Where available, HLA class I and class II types were obtained from metadata supplied by the sample provider rather than from assay-based typing. Overall study results and their limits: How much clinical and demographic metadata was included differed by source and by participant, and the metadata was provided uncurated.

Based on the germline V gene, the CDR1 and CDR2 sequences are SQVTM and ANQGSEA. Trimming accounts for 6 bases at V and 2 bases at J, while the number of junction bases matched to no gene is 13. The CDR3, from cysteine to phenylalanine, totals 16 residues. This entry keeps only the CDR3 DNA: 48 bases, framed from base 1. Whole blood was collected in K2EDTA tubes by collaborating institutions according to the institutions' own protocols. For TCRbeta analysis, collaborator samples were shipped as frozen whole blood, as isolated PBMCs, or as DNA extracted from either sample type. This clone was observed once. Its antigen remains unidentified. The sample holds no much larger clone one base away, and base qualities are not on file. The immunoSEQ Assay, a bias-controlled multiplex PCR, was used to amplify TCRbeta CDR3 regions from genomic DNA. As for the authors' bioinformatics: Nucleated cell counts per sample were estimated from amplification of reference gene primers within the assay. Sequence reads were collapsed and filtered to measure the absolute abundance of every unique TCRbeta CDR3 rearrangement. For each sample, productive Simpson clonality was calculated as the square root of Simpson's diversity index across productive rearrangements. This immuneACCESS table, as held by TCRdb, lists in-frame sequences with V and J called but not all clones. Of the missing ones, under half trace to an unresolved V gene in checked studies; the others have no known cause. V, J and clone size reflect that table, while D and trimming were determined from the DNA. The sample table records about 89,000 clones; approximately 79% of these occur just once. 13% to 15% of the sample comes from the top ten.

The chain links TRBV29-1 with TRBJ1-2, and 9 junction bases match TRBD1. This receptor was taken from an elderly woman with acute or convalescent COVID-19. The sample consisted of peripheral blood. The CDR3 region: CSVQGVQGAANYGYTF. At the DNA level, the sequence is TGCAGCGTCCAGGGGGTACAGGGGGCGGCGAACTATGGCTACACCTTC.